The clone carrying this T cell receptor (beta chain) was seen many times. Trimming at V came to 0 bases and at J to 7 bases, leaving 10 bases not matched to a gene. The V gene's germline CDR1 is PRHDT and CDR2 FYEKMQ (reference sequence). The CDR3 is made up of 16 amino acids. This record belongs to a study of spatial heterogeneity in lung cancer. Study as a whole: The donors were 72 patients with non-small cell lung cancer that was early-stage and untreated.

TCRdb re-called the 5' RACE reads through MiXCR, storing one row per CDR3 protein. This repertoire shows about 36,000 distinct CDR3 sequences, roughly 8% found once; its top ten account for approximately 9.8%. Indicated time point: blood at routine non-recurrence follow-up after resection. The sequence derives from a male donor with early-stage non-small cell lung cancer. The rearrangement links TRBV13 to TRBJ2-7; TRBD2 aligns across 9 bases. Sequences were derived from PBMCs, sampled at follow-up. The CDR3 loop is CASSLGSGGGAGEQYF. In nucleotides, the CDR3 is TGTGCCAGCAGCTTAGGGAGCGGCGGGGGGGCCGGAGAGCAGTACTTC.